This T cell receptor (beta chain) is from a study of blood T cell repertoires in COVID-19. Study details: Specimens from acute and convalescent COVID-19 originated in the United States, Italy and Spain. PBMCs, B-cell-depleted T cells, or T cells were the source of the cDNA or gDNA that made up the material.

Per the original data handling: Estimated nucleated cell counts came from reference gene primer amplification. Produced via immunoSEQ multiplex PCR; TCRdb's table is partial and in-frame only. V and J calls and clone size are given by that table; D and trimming were obtained from the DNA. The sample consists of tens of thousands of clones, approximately 85% of them appearing once. CDR1 is LNHDA and CDR2 is SQIVND in the germline V gene (reference sequence). The length of the CDR3 is 12 residues. Between the trimmed V and J ends, which lost 11 bases and 2 bases, there was a span of 12 bases. The receptor's source is a human donor in a cohort sampled during active COVID-19. The chain employs TRBV19 and TRBJ1-2; possibly TRBD1 for D (6 bases). The sequencing sample was made of peripheral blood. CDR3 in amino acids: CASRTDNYGYTF. CDR3 sequence (DNA): TGTGCCTCAAGGACAGACAACTATGGCTACACCTTC.